This entry lists 19 T cell receptor beta chains sequenced from one sample in a study of CD8+ T cells in alopecia areata. RNA was extracted and reverse transcribed into cDNA as the sequencing template. Only in-frame clones appear in the TCRdb table, and some are missing; sequencing was by immunoSEQ multiplex PCR. Of 100,000 to 150,000 clones listed, under 65% are singletons. Specified treatment: oral pan-JAK inhibitor, 5-10 mg twice daily. The sequencing used CD4+ T cells sorted from blood, collected at week 4, from a patient treated with tofacitinib. The receptors stem from a human donor with alopecia areata.

The chain employs TRBV5-1 and TRBJ2-5; 10 nucleotides agree with TRBD2. The CDR3 runs 14 residues. The V segment lost 3 bases and the J segment 4 bases; nucleotides outside the gene matches: 3. Germline lookup yields CDR1 SGHRS and CDR2 YFSETQ. The CDR3 sequence: CASSYWTSGETQYF. The CDR3 region has the DNA TGCGCCAGCAGCTACTGGACTAGCGGAGAGACCCAGTACTTC.

The chain recombines TRBV2 with TRBJ2-2; no definite D call. The CDR3 has 14 amino acids. Trimming took off 1 base at V and 5 bases at J, with 8 bases between the two ends. Per germline, CDR1 SNHLY and CDR2 FYNNEI. CDR3: CASSEGLETGELFF. The CDR3 region has the DNA TGTGCCAGCAGTGAAGGCCTGGAAACCGGGGAGCTGTTTTTT.

J is TRBJ1-2 and V is TRBV15; D perhaps matches TRBD1 (5 bases). Germline CDR1 is LNHNV and CDR2 is YYDKDF (reference sequence). This CDR3 region has 15 residues. Trimming pared 1 base from V and 2 bases from J, leaving 11 bases between. Written as DNA, the CDR3 is TGTGCCACCAGCAGAGTGCCCCAGGGCAACTATGGCTACACCTTC. Protein sequence: CATSRVPQGNYGYTF.

The V and J genes are TRBV4-3 and TRBJ1-2, with D possibly TRBD1 on 5 matching bases. The CDR3 consists of 11 residues. V shed 6 bases and J shed 8 bases, with 10 bases lying between them. Germline CDR1 LGHNA, CDR2 YSLEER. This CDR3 is CASSFGGGYTF. CDR3 DNA sequence: TGCGCCAGCAGTTTCGGGGGGGGCTACACCTTC.

J is TRBJ1-2 and V is TRBV15; D call uncertain. CDR1 LNHNV and CDR2 YYDKDF come from the germline V gene (reference sequence). This CDR3 region has 14 residues. Trimming stripped 4 bases from V and 3 bases from J, with 12 bases between. This CDR3 reads CATSNLVGDYGYTF. In DNA form, the CDR3 reads TGTGCCACCAGCAATCTCGTAGGAGACTATGGCTACACCTTC.

The chain joins TRBV10-3 to TRBJ2-5; D remains unclear. V lost 0 bases and J 3 bases, leaving 8 bases between the germline ends. This CDR3 contains 14 residues. CDR1 ENHRY and CDR2 SYGVKD come from the germline V gene. CDR3 in DNA: TGTGCCATCAGTGAGTCCTTAATTGAAGAGACCCAGTACTTC. The encoded protein is CAISESLIEETQYF.

This sequence joins TRBV29-1 and TRBJ1-1; 7 nucleotides match TRBD1. Per the germline V gene, CDR1 is SQVTM and CDR2 is ANQGSEA. The CDR3 has 16 residues. Losses at the gene ends were 5 bases for V and 2 bases for J; bases not matched to a gene: 14. In nucleotides, the CDR3 is TGCAGCGTTAACAGGGGATGGGCAGTAAGCAACACTGAAGCTTTCTTT. Amino acids: CSVNRGWAVSNTEAFF.

This clone has only a few counts. This sequence joins TRBV29-1 and TRBJ2-2; maybe TRBD2 (5 bases). CDR1 is SQVTM, CDR2 ANQGSEA, per germline. The V gene lost 5 bases and the J gene lost 7 bases, with 14 bases spanning the gap. The CDR3 covers 13 residues. CDR3 protein: CSVIQLVDGELFF. DNA for the CDR3: TGCAGCGTTATTCAACTAGTGGACGGGGAGCTGTTTTTT.

The CDR3 nucleotides are TGTGCCAGCAGTGTCTCAGGGAACTCTGGAAACACCATATATTTT. Residues: CASSVSGNSGNTIYF. The chain uses TRBV25-1 and TRBJ1-3, with D tentatively TRBD1 (5 bases). Trimming pared 4 bases from V and 0 bases from J, leaving 10 bases between. From germline, CDR1 is MGHDK and CDR2 SYGVNS. The CDR3 consists of 15 residues.

The chain combines TRBV30 with TRBJ1-1; the D is unclear. With 0 bases removed from V and 7 bases from J, the gap between germline ends came to 6 bases. CDR3 size: 11 residues. In germline, CDR1 is GTSNPN, CDR2 SVGIG (reference sequence). The CDR3 here is CAWSVIGEAFF. CDR3 DNA sequence: TGTGCCTGGAGTGTAATCGGTGAAGCTTTCTTT.

CDR3 coding DNA: TGTGCCAGCAGCCCCCGACTAGCGGGCCCCACCATAGATACGCAGTATTTT. This codes for CASSPRLAGPTIDTQYF. V gene TRBV11-2 combines with J gene TRBJ2-3; 10 nucleotides align to TRBD2. The CDR3 totals 17 residues. From germline, CDR1 is SGHAT and CDR2 FQNNGV. With V trimmed by 5 bases and J by 5 bases, 13 bases remained unmatched.

This chain links TRBV5-1 with TRBJ1-1; D uncertain. Trimming pared 0 bases from V and 0 bases from J, leaving 6 bases between. Germline V gene lookup returns CDR1 SGHRS and CDR2 YFSETQ. The CDR3 is 14 residues long. CDR3 loop: CASSLVGMNTEAFF. In DNA form, the CDR3 reads TGCGCCAGCAGCTTGGTTGGAATGAACACTGAAGCTTTCTTT.

This clone was recorded only once. J is TRBJ1-4 and V is TRBV4-1; TRBD1 aligns across 9 bases. Germline-derived CDR1 and CDR2 are MGHRA and YSYEKL. V trimming: 2 bases; J trimming: 6 bases; junction bases outside the gene matches: 10. This CDR3 is built from 17 residues. The CDR3 DNA is TGCGCCAGCAGCCAATCAAGTCCCACAGGGGGCGATGAAAAACTGTTTTTT. Encoded protein: CASSQSSPTGGDEKLFF.

The chain joins TRBV28 to TRBJ1-2; 10 nucleotides match TRBD1. With 2 bases clipped from V and 5 bases from J, the junction kept 2 bases outside the gene matches. The CDR3 consists of 14 residues. Germline assignment: CDR1 MDHEN and CDR2 SYDVKM. As DNA, the CDR3 is TGTGCCAGCAGTTTACCGGACAGGGGGTATGGCTACACCTTC. Protein sequence: CASSLPDRGYGYTF.

The V call is TRBV25-1, the J call TRBJ1-2, with D maybe TRBD1 (5 bases). CDR3 length: 13 amino acids. The V end was cut by 11 bases, the J end by 5 bases, with 18 bases between. CDR1 and CDR2 (germline): MGHDK, SYGVNS. The CDR3 here is CAEPPGAEYGYTF. As DNA, the CDR3 is TGTGCCGAACCCCCCGGGGCGGAGTATGGCTACACCTTC.

This chain connects TRBV10-3 to TRBJ2-5; D remains unclear. Germline V lookup: CDR1 ENHRY, CDR2 SYGVKD. This CDR3 is built from 12 residues. With 1 base removed from V and 0 bases from J, the gap between germline ends came to 0 bases. CDR3 in amino acids: CAISEYQETQYF. In DNA form, the CDR3 reads TGTGCCATCAGTGAGTACCAAGAGACCCAGTACTTC.

The rearrangement links TRBV27 to TRBJ2-1, with 7 bases lining up with TRBD1. V dropped 3 bases and J dropped 4; count of bases not matched to a gene: 6. Germline loops: CDR1 MNHEY, CDR2 SMNVEV (reference sequence). The CDR3 has 15 amino acids. CDR3 amino acids: CASSFSGGEYNEQFF. DNA for the CDR3: TGTGCCAGCAGTTTTTCAGGGGGAGAGTACAATGAGCAGTTCTTC.

This clone was observed a few times. The rearrangement links TRBV7-9 to TRBJ2-1; TRBD2 matches at 12 bases. The ends lost 3 bases at V and 9 bases at J; junction bases unmatched: 6. Germline lookup yields CDR1 SEHNR and CDR2 FQNEAQ (reference sequence). This CDR3 spans 15 amino acids. This CDR3 reads CASSFPSGGAPEQFF. The CDR3 region has the DNA TGTGCCAGCAGCTTCCCTAGCGGGGGGGCACCTGAGCAGTTCTTC.

The V gene is TRBV2, the J gene TRBJ2-6; D ambiguous. The CDR3 length is 14 residues. Trimming left V 4 bases short and J 2 bases short, with 6 bases between. CDR1 is SNHLY, CDR2 FYNNEI, per germline. The CDR3 DNA follows: TGTGCCAGCAGTGGGACCGCTGGGGCCAACGTCCTGACTTTC. The encoded protein is CASSGTAGANVLTF.